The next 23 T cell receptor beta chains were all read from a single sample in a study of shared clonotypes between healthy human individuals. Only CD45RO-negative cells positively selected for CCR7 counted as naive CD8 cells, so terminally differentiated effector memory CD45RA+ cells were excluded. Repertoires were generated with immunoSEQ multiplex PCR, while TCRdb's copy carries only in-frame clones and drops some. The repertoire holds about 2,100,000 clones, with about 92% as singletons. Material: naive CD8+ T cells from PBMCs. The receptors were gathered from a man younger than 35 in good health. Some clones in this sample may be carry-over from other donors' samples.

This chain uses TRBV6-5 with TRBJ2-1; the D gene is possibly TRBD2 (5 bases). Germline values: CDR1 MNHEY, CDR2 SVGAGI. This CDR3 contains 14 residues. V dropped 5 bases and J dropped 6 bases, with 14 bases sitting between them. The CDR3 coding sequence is TGTGCCAGCAGTCACCGGCAGCGGCTCAATGAGCAGTTCTTC. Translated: CASSHRQRLNEQFF.

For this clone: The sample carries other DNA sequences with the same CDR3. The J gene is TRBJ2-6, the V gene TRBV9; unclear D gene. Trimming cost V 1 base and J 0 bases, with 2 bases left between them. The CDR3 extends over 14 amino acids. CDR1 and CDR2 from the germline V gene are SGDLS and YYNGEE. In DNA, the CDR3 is TGTGCCAGCAGCGTAAGCTCTGGGGCCAACGTCCTGACTTTC. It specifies CASSVSSGANVLTF. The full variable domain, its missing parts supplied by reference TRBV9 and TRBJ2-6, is DSGVTQTPKHLITATGQRVTLRCSPRSGDLSVYWYQQSLDQGLQFLIQYYNGEERAKGNILERFSAQQFPDLHSELNLSSLELGDSALYFCASSVSSGANVLTFGAGSRLTVL.

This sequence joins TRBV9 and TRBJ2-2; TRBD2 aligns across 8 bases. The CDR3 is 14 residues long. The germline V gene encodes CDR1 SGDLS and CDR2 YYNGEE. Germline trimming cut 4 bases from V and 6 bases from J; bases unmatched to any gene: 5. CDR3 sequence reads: CASSSGTSPGELFF. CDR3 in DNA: TGTGCCAGCAGCTCCGGGACTAGTCCCGGGGAGCTGTTTTTT.

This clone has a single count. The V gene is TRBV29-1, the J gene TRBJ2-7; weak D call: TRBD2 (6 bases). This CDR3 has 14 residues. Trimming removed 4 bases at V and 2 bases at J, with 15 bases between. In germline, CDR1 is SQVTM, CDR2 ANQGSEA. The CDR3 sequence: CSVVAGGPTYEQYF. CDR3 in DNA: TGCAGCGTTGTGGCCGGGGGACCTACCTACGAGCAGTACTTC.

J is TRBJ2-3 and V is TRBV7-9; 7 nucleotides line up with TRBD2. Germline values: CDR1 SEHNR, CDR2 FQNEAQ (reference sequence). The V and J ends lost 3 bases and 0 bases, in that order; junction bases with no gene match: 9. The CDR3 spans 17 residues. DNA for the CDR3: TGTGCCAGCAGCTTTCCGAGCGGGGAGAAAAGCACAGATACGCAGTATTTT. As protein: CASSFPSGEKSTDTQYF. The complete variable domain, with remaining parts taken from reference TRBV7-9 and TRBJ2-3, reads DTGVSQNPRHKITKRGQNVTFRCDPISEHNRLYWYRQTLGQGPEFLTYFQNEAQLEKSRLLSDRFSAERPKGSFSTLEIQRTEQGDSAMYLCASSFPSGEKSTDTQYFGPGTRLTVL.

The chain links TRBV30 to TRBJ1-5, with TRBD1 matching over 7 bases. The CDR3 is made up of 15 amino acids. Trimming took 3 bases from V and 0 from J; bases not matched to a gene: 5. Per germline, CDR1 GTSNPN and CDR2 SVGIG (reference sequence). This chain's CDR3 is CAWSSRTGSNQPQHF. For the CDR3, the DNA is TGTGCCTGGAGCTCTAGGACAGGTAGCAATCAGCCCCAGCATTTT.

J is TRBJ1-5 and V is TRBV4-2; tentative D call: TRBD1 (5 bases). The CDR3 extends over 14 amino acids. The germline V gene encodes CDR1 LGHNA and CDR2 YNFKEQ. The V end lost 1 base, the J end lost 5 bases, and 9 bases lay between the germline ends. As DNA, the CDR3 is TGTGCCAGCAGCCAAGGAATAGGGGATCAGCCCCAGCATTTT. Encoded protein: CASSQGIGDQPQHF.

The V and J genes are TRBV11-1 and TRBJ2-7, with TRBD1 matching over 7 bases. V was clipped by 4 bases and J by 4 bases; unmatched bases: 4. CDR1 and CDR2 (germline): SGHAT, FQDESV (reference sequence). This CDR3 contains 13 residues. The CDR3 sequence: CASSSQGRYEQYF. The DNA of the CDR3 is TGTGCCAGCAGCTCACAGGGGCGGTACGAGCAGTACTTC.

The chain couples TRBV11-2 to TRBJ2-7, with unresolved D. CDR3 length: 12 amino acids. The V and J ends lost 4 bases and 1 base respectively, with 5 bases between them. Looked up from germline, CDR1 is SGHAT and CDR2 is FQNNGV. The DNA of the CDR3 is TGTGCCAGCAGCTCCCTATCCTACGAGCAGTACTTC. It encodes CASSSLSYEQYF.

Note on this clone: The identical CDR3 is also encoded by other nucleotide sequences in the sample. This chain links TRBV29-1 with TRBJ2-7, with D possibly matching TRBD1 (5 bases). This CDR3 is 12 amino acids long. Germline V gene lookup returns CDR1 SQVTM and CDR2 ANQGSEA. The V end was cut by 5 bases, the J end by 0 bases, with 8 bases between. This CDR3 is CSVLDSSYEQYF. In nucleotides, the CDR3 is TGCAGCGTTCTCGACAGCTCCTACGAGCAGTACTTC.

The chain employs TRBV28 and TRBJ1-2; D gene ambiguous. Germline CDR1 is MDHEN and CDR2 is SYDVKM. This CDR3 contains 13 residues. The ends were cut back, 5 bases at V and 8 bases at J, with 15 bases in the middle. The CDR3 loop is CASSPPDLGGYTF. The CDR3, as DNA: TGTGCCAGCAGTCCCCCGGATTTAGGGGGCTACACCTTC.

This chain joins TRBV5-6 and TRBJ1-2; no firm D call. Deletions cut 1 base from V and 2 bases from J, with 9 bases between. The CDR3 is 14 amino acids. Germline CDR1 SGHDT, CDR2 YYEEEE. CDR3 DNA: TGTGCCAGCAGCTTGAGGACGGGAAACTATGGCTACACCTTC. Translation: CASSLRTGNYGYTF.

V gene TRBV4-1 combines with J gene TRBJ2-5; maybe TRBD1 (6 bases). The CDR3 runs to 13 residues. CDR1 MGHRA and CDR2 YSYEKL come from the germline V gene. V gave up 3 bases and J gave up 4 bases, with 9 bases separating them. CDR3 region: CASSHRGLETQYF. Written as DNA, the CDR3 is TGCGCCAGCAGCCACAGGGGTTTAGAGACCCAGTACTTC.

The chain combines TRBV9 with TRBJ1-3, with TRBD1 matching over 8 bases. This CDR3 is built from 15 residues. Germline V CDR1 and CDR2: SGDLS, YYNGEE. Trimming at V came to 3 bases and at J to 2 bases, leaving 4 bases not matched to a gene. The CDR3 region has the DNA TGTGCCAGCAGCGCGAACAGGGGGACTGGAAACACCATATATTTT. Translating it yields CASSANRGTGNTIYF.

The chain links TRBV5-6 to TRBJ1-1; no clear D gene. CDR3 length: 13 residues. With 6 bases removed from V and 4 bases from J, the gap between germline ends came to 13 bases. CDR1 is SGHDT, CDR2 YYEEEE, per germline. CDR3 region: CASTLGESTEAFF. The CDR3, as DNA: TGTGCCAGCACCCTCGGGGAAAGCACTGAAGCTTTCTTT.

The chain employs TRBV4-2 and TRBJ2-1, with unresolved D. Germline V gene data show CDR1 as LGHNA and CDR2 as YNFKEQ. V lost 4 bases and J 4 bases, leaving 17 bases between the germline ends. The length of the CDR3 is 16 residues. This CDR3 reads CASSLMTYNQYNEQFF. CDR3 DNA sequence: TGTGCCAGCAGCCTTATGACATACAACCAGTACAATGAGCAGTTCTTC.

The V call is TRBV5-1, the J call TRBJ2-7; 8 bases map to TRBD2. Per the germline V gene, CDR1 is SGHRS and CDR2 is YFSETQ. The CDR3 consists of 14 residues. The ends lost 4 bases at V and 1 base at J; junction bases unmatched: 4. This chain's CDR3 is CASSGTSSSYEQYF. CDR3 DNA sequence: TGCGCCAGCAGCGGGACTAGTTCTTCCTACGAGCAGTACTTC.

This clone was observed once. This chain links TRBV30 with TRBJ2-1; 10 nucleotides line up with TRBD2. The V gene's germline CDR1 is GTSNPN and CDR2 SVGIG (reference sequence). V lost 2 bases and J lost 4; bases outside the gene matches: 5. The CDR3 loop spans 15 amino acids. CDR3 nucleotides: TGTGCCTGGAGTTTAGGACTAGCGGTTTACAATGAGCAGTTCTTC. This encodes CAWSLGLAVYNEQFF.

CDR3: CASSQDLATEAFF. The CDR3, as DNA: TGTGCCAGCAGCCAAGATCTTGCGACTGAAGCTTTCTTT. The J gene is TRBJ1-1, the V gene TRBV14; D is uncertain. Germline V lookup: CDR1 SGHDN, CDR2 FVKESK. The CDR3 is made up of 13 amino acids. With 0 bases removed from V and 5 bases from J, the gap between germline ends came to 7 bases.

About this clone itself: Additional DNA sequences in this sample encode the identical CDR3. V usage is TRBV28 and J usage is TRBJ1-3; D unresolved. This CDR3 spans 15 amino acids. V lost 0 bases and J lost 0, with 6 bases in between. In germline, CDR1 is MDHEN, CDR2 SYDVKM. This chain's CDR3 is CASSLWRSSGNTIYF. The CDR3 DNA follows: TGTGCCAGCAGTTTATGGCGGTCCTCTGGAAACACCATATATTTT.

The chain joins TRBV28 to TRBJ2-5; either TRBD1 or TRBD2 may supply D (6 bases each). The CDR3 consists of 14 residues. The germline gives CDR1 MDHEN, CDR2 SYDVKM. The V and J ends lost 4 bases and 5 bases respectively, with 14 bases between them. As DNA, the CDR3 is TGTGCCAGCAGTTCGGGGGCGAGGGGGGAGACCCAGTACTTC. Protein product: CASSSGARGETQYF.

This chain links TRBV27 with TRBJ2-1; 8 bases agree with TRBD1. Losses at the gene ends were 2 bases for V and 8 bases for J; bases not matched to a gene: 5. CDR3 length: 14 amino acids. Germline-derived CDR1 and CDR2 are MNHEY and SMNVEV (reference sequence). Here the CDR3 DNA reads TGTGCCAGCAGTTTAGGGACAGGTGCTTATGAGCAGTTCTTC. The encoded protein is CASSLGTGAYEQFF.

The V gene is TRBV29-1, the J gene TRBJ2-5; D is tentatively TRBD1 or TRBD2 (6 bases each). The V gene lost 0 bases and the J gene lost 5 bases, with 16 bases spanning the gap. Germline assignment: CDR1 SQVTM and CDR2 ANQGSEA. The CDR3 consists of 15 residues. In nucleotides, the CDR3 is TGCAGCGTTGAAGATAGGGCAGGAGGGGGGGAGACCCAGTACTTC. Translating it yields CSVEDRAGGGETQYF.